The clone carrying this TCR beta chain was seen ten or more times. Its antigen is unidentified. Uncontrolled infection, other autoimmune disease, pregnancy or lactation barred patients from enrollment. The entry originates in a study of T cells in Graves' hyperthyroidism and ophthalmopathy. Overall study context: Prior to any treatment, at the point of initial diagnosis, peripheral blood was collected. Study-wide points: From stable hyperthyroidism, ophthalmopathy was set apart by a 13 V-J model. Most clonotypes expanded in the thyroid (above 0.001) were also present in blood.

Trimming stripped 5 bases from V and 4 bases from J, with 17 bases between. This CDR3 has 15 residues. RNA transcripts were the template for amplifying TCR beta CDR3 regions. Primed by the HTBI set, a first-round RT-PCR was run on the TCR CDR3. TCRdb re-derived calls from the multiplex PCR reads in MiXCR, one entry per CDR3 protein. The data contain approximately 610,000 distinct CDR3 sequences, about a sixth of them seen just once; the ten biggest clones take up under 20%. The TCR comes from a woman aged 18-29 years with Graves' hyperthyroidism. Specimen: blood. V and J are TRBV12-3 or TRBV12-4 and TRBJ1-1; the D gene is possibly TRBD1 (5 bases). CDR3 bases: TGTGCCAGCAGTGCCGCTTTCCAGGGAAGCACTGAAGCTTTCTTT. This sequence encodes CASSAAFQGSTEAFF.